This TCR beta chain was captured in a study of CD8 T cells in ankylosing spondylitis. Study-wide results and caveats: Relatively rare in peripheral blood, disease-linked clones were also CD8+. Characteristic, it appeared, of ankylosing spondylitis blood was a TCR beta motif of roughly eight highly homologous variants. Some motif variants were previously reported in reactive arthritis synovial fluid and blood.

Via MiXCR, TCRdb re-called the 5' RACE reads, giving one row per CDR3 protein. The sample has a few hundred thousand distinct CDR3 sequences, about a sixth seen once. V trimming: 6 bases; J trimming: 7 bases; junction bases outside the gene matches: 9. The length of the CDR3 is 15 residues. As concerns this clonotype: Its antigen is unknown.

The rearrangement links TRBV12-3 or TRBV12-4 to TRBJ1-6, with 7 bases matching TRBD1. The source material was blood, either unsorted or a sorted T cell fraction (not recorded which). The sequence was obtained from a male donor with ankylosing spondylitis. This CDR3 reads CASRGVEGANSPLHF. The DNA for the CDR3 is TGTGCCAGCAGGGGGGTCGAGGGGGCAAATTCACCCCTCCACTTT.